These 21 T cell receptor beta chains were sequenced from one sample in a study of T cells in Graves' hyperthyroidism and ophthalmopathy. Template material for amplifying TCR beta CDR3 regions consisted of RNA transcripts. HTBI primers drove first-round RT-PCR of the TCR CDR3. One entry per CDR3 protein results from TCRdb running MiXCR on the multiplex PCR reads. Among about 420,000 distinct CDR3 sequences listed, roughly 13% were seen once. The sequenced material came from blood. Receptors originate from a woman aged 18-29 years with Graves' hyperthyroidism.

At least ten counts were recorded for this clonotype. The chain uses TRBV24-1 and TRBJ2-7; D is uncertain. Germline V gene lookup returns CDR1 KGHDR and CDR2 SFDVKD. Deletions cut 0 bases from V and 4 bases from J, with 21 bases between. CDR3 length equals 18 residues. The CDR3 nucleotides are TGTGCCACCAGTGATTTGCAGACGGATCACCTTGGACCATACGAGCAGTACTTC. Residues: CATSDLQTDHLGPYEQYF.

This clonotype was picked up many times. J is TRBJ2-3 and V is TRBV3-1, with D tentatively TRBD1 or TRBD2 (5 bases each). CDR1 is LGHDT, CDR2 YNNKEL, per germline (reference sequence). V shed 1 base and J shed 4 bases, with 12 bases lying between them. This CDR3 comprises 15 residues. The CDR3 here is CASSQVGVSADTQYF. CDR3 DNA: TGTGCCAGCAGCCAAGTGGGGGTTAGTGCAGATACGCAGTATTTT.

The chain has TRBV7-9 and TRBJ2-1, with 8 bases identical to TRBD2. The germline V gene encodes CDR1 SEHNR and CDR2 FQNEAQ (reference sequence). The V gene end was trimmed by 2 bases and the J gene end by 4 bases; junction bases not matched to a gene: 4. The CDR3 runs to 15 residues. DNA for the CDR3: TGTGCCAGCAGCTTACCGGGAGGGCCTTACAATGAGCAGTTCTTC. Translating gives CASSLPGGPYNEQFF.

V is TRBV12-3 or TRBV12-4 and J is TRBJ2-1; 12 bases are a match to TRBD2. The CDR3 runs to 15 residues. V was clipped by 6 bases and J by 7 bases; unmatched bases: 7. CDR3 loop: CASRPSSGRGNEQFF. The DNA for the CDR3 is TGTGCCAGCAGGCCATCTAGCGGGAGGGGAAATGAGCAGTTCTTC.

This clonotype was found many times. The V call is TRBV27, the J call TRBJ1-6; maybe TRBD1 (5 bases). Trimming took 4 bases from V and 9 from J, leaving 16 bases between them. CDR3 length equals 15 residues. Looked up from germline, CDR1 is MNHEY and CDR2 is SMNVEV (reference sequence). CDR3 sequence (DNA): TGTGCCAGCAGTTATGACAGCAAAAACGGTTCACCCCTCCACTTT. It is translated as CASSYDSKNGSPLHF.

The rearrangement links TRBV12-3 or TRBV12-4 to TRBJ2-6; 9 bases agree with TRBD2. V lost 4 bases, J lost 0 bases, and 1 base stayed unmatched. This CDR3 is built from 16 residues. CDR3 DNA: TGTGCCAGCAGTTCGACTAGCGGCTCTGGGGCCAACGTCCTGACTTTC. Translated, it gives CASSSTSGSGANVLTF.

This clonotype was seen repeatedly, ten times or more. The gene calls are TRBV15 and TRBJ2-7, with TRBD1 as a possible D gene (6 bases). V dropped 1 base and J dropped 2 bases, with 12 bases sitting between them. The CDR3 covers 15 residues. Germline assignment: CDR1 LNHNV and CDR2 YYDKDF (reference sequence). CDR3 bases: TGTGCCACCAGCAGAGGTGACAGGCTAACCTACGAGCAGTACTTC. It codes for CATSRGDRLTYEQYF.

In its sample, this clonotype was seen many times. The V gene is TRBV28, the J gene TRBJ1-2; D may be TRBD1 (6 bases). The germline V gene encodes CDR1 MDHEN and CDR2 SYDVKM. The CDR3 consists of 12 residues. With 4 bases removed from V and 8 bases from J, the gap between germline ends came to 11 bases. CDR3 DNA sequence: TGTGCCAGCAGTTCTACAGGGCGCGGCTACACCTTC. Translated: CASSSTGRGYTF.

At least ten counts were recorded for this clonotype. The chain is built from TRBV3-1 and TRBJ2-7, with 8 positions matching TRBD2. J was trimmed by 3 bases and V by 6 bases; bases with no gene match: 7. Germline CDR1 reads LGHDT; CDR2 reads YNNKEL (reference sequence). The CDR3 consists of 14 residues. CDR3 amino acids: CASRKSGSGYEQYF. The CDR3 DNA follows: TGTGCCAGCAGGAAGAGCGGGAGCGGCTACGAGCAGTACTTC.

This clonotype was recorded at least ten times. This chain uses TRBV12-3 or TRBV12-4 with TRBJ2-4, with TRBD1 identical over 7 bases. The ends lost 6 bases at V and 1 base at J; junction bases unmatched: 15. The CDR3 totals 18 residues. Here the CDR3 reads CASRNYLGGVSAKNIQYF. CDR3 bases: TGTGCCAGCAGAAACTACCTAGGGGGCGTCAGCGCCAAAAACATTCAGTACTTC.

There are a few counts of this clonotype. This sequence joins TRBV27 and TRBJ2-7; D is ambiguous. The CDR3 consists of 11 residues. Germline V gene lookup returns CDR1 MNHEY and CDR2 SMNVEV (reference sequence). V was pared by 4 bases and J by 7 bases, with 8 bases between. Here the CDR3 reads CASSSKWEQYF. The CDR3 bases are TGTGCCAGCAGTTCCAAGTGGGAGCAGTACTTC.

The V gene is TRBV6-5, the J gene TRBJ1-4; TRBD1 is a possible D gene (6 bases). The CDR3 has 15 residues. Germline V lookup: CDR1 MNHEY, CDR2 SVGAGI. V was trimmed by 2 bases and J by 0 bases, leaving 7 bases between them. The CDR3 region has the DNA TGTGCCAGCAGTTACCGGACAGCAACTAATGAAAAACTGTTTTTT. It yields the protein CASSYRTATNEKLFF.

The table lists this clonotype with many counts. The chain combines TRBV30 with TRBJ2-5; D remains ambiguous. CDR3 size: 12 residues. Trimming cost V 2 bases and J 5 bases, with 9 bases left between them. Germline loops: CDR1 GTSNPN, CDR2 SVGIG (reference sequence). CDR3 in amino acids: CAWSWQGETQYF. In DNA form, the CDR3 reads TGTGCCTGGAGTTGGCAAGGGGAGACCCAGTACTTC.

To note about this clonotype: The junction shows a germline mismatch at one end, possibly a read error. The chain uses TRBV30 and TRBJ2-1; possibly TRBD2 for D (6 bases). Germline V CDR1 and CDR2: GTSNPN, SVGIG (reference sequence). The length of the CDR3 is 17 residues. CDR3 sequence: CAWTPGHVGQDYSEQFF. The CDR3 nucleotides read TGTGCCTGGACCCCCGGACATGTCGGGCAGGACTACAGTGAGCAGTTCTTC.

This clonotype was seen ten or more times. One end of the junction varies from germline; a read error may be responsible. This chain joins TRBV7-8 and TRBJ2-3; maybe TRBD2 (6 bases). The CDR3 consists of 15 residues. Germline loops: CDR1 SGHVS, CDR2 FQNEAQ. CDR3 nucleotides: TGTGCCAGCACCTTACTAGCTAGAAGCACAGATACGCAGTATTTT. Amino acids: CASTLLARSTDTQYF.

The sample holds many counts of this clonotype. This sequence joins TRBV11-2 and TRBJ1-2, with 7 bases matching TRBD1. CDR3 size: 15 residues. In germline, CDR1 is SGHAT, CDR2 FQNNGV. V was pared by 3 bases and J by 8 bases, with 12 bases of the junction left unmatched. CDR3 in amino acids: CASSFGQEDVEGYTF. In nucleotides, the CDR3 is TGTGCCAGCAGCTTCGGACAGGAAGATGTCGAGGGCTACACCTTC.

The count of this clonotype is one. A much larger clone differs from this one at a single base, so this may be a read error. The chain links TRBV20-1 to TRBJ2-1; tentatively, D is TRBD1 (5 bases). Germline values: CDR1 DFQATT, CDR2 SNEGSKA (reference sequence). V dropped 2 bases and J dropped 7 bases, with 9 bases sitting between them. This CDR3 region has 12 residues. CDR3 nucleotide sequence: TGCAGTGCTAGACAGGGCAGAAATGAGCAGTTCTTC. It specifies CSARQGRNEQFF.

A word on this clonotype: With a much larger clone just one base away, this may be a read error. The chain recombines TRBV29-1 with TRBJ2-3; D may be TRBD1 (5 bases). V was cut by 3 bases and J by 2 bases, with 18 bases left in between. In germline, CDR1 is SQVTM, CDR2 ANQGSEA. This CDR3 is built from 16 residues. CDR3 sequence (DNA): TGCAGCGTTGAGTGGGGCACGAGACCCAACACAGATACGCAGTATTTT. This codes for CSVEWGTRPNTDTQYF.

This clonotype was seen only a few times. V is TRBV7-9 and J is TRBJ1-2, with TRBD1 identical over 8 bases. Per germline, CDR1 SEHNR and CDR2 FQNEAQ (reference sequence). J was trimmed by 0 bases and V by 4 bases; bases with no gene match: 7. The CDR3 extends over 16 amino acids. This CDR3 is CASSSLGTGSNYGYTF. The CDR3 nucleotides read TGTGCCAGCAGCTCCTTAGGGACAGGATCTAACTATGGCTACACCTTC.

This clonotype was detected many times. The J gene is TRBJ1-5, the V gene TRBV27; TRBD1 is a possible D gene (6 bases). The CDR3 sequence is 15 residues long. CDR1 and CDR2 from the germline V gene are MNHEY and SMNVEV (reference sequence). V lost 2 bases to trimming and J lost 0 bases, with 8 bases between them. Here the CDR3 reads CASSLDRYSNQPQHF. The CDR3 nucleotides are TGTGCCAGCAGTTTAGACAGGTATAGCAATCAGCCCCAGCATTTT.

The V call is TRBV4-3, the J call TRBJ2-7; TRBD1 matches 7 bases. This CDR3 spans 18 amino acids. Trimming took 1 base from V and 1 from J; bases not matched to a gene: 13. The germline V gene has CDR1 LGHNA and CDR2 YSLEER. CDR3 DNA sequence: TGCGCCAGCAGCCAAGGGACCGGGACAGTGAAAGGGTCCTACGAGCAGTACTTC. As protein: CASSQGTGTVKGSYEQYF.